This TCR beta chain was recorded in a study of T cells after yellow fever vaccination. The length of the CDR3 is 14 residues. Germline values: CDR1 DFQATT, CDR2 SNEGSKA (reference sequence). The V segment lost 0 bases and the J segment 8 bases; nucleotides outside the gene matches: 7. A process of 5'RACE template switching, which added a universal primer site and UMIs, was used to make TCR cDNA. TCRdb reprocessed the 5' RACE reads via MiXCR and lists one record per CDR3 protein. The data contain fewer than 400,000 distinct CDR3 sequences, roughly 6.2% of them singletons. This clonotype showed up many times.

This receptor was identified in a young man who received the YFV17D yellow fever vaccine. The rearrangement links TRBV20-1 to TRBJ2-3; 8 nucleotides agree with TRBD2. The sample consisted of PBMCs, taken 5 days after the yellow fever booster vaccination. The CDR3 DNA reads TGCAGTGCTAGAGATCCGGGAGGGCCAGCTACGCAGTATTTT. This encodes CSARDPGGPATQYF.